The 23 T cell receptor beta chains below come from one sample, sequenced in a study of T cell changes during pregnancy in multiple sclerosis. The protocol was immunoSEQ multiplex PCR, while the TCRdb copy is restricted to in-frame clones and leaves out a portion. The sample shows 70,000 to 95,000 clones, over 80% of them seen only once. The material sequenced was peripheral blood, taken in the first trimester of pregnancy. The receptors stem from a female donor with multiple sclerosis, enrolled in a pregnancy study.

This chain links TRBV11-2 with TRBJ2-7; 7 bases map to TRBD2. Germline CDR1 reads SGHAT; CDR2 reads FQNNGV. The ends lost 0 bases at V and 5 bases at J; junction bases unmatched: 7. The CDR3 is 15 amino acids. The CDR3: CASSLEEVLADEQYF. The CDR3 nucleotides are TGTGCCAGCAGCTTAGAAGAGGTTCTAGCGGACGAGCAGTACTTC.

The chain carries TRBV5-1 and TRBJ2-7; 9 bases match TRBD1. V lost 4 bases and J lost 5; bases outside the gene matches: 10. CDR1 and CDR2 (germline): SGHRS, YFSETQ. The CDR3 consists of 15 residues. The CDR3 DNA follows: TGCGCCAGCAGCCTTACCGGGACAGGGTTCGACGAGCAGTACTTC. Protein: CASSLTGTGFDEQYF.

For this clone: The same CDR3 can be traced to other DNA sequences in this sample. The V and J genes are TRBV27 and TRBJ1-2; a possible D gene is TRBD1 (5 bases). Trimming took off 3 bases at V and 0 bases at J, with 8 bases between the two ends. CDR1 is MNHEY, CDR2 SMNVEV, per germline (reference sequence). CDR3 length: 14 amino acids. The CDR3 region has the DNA TGTGCCAGCAGTTTTTTGGGGCCTAACTATGGCTACACCTTC. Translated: CASSFLGPNYGYTF.

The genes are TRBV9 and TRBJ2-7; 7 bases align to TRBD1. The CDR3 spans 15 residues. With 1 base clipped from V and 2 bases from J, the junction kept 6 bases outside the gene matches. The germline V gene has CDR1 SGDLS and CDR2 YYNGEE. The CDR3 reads CASSVNDGTAYEQYF. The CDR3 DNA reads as TGTGCCAGCAGCGTAAATGATGGGACAGCCTACGAGCAGTACTTC.

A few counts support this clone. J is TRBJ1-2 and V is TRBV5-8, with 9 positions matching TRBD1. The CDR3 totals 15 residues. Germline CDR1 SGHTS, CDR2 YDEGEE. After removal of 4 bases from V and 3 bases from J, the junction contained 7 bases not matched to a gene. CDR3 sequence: CASSRRTGEDYGYTF. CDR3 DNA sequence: TGTGCCAGCAGCCGTAGGACAGGGGAGGACTATGGCTACACCTTC.

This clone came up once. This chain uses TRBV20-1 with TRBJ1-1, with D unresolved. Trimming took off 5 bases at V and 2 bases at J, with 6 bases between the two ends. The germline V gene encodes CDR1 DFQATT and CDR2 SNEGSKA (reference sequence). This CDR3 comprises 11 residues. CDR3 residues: CSAPINTEAFF. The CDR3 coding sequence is TGCAGTGCTCCTATAAACACTGAAGCTTTCTTT.

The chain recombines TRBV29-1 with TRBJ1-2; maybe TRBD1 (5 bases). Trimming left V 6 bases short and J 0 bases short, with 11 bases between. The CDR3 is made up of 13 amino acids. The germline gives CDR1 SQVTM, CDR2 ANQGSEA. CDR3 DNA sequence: TGCAGCGTGCCCTGGGGGGCTAACTATGGCTACACCTTC. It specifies CSVPWGANYGYTF.

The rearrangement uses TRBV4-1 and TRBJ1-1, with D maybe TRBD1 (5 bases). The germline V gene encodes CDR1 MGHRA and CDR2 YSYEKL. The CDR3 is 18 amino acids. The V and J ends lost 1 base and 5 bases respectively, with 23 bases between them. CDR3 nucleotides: TGCGCCAGCAGCCAAGTTGTACTGTCGGCAGGTGGGGGGACTGAAGCTTTCTTT. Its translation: CASSQVVLSAGGGTEAFF.

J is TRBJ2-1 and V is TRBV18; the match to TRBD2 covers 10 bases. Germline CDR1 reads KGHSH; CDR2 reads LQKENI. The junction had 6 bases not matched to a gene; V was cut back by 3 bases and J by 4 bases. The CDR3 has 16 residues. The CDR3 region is CASSPPGLANYNEQFF. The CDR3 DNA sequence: TGTGCCAGCTCACCTCCGGGACTAGCGAATTACAATGAGCAGTTCTTC.

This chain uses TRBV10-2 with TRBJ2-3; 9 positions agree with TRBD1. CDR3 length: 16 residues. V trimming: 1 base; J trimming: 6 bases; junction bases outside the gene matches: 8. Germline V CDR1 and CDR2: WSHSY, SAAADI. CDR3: CASSELGTGPTDTQYF. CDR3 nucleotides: TGCGCCAGCAGTGAGTTGGGGACAGGGCCGACGGATACGCAGTATTTT.

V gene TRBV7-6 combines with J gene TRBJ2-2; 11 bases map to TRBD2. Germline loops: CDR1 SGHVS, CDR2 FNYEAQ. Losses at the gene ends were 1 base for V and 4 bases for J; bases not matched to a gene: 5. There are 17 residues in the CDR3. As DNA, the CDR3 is TGTGCCAGCAGCTTAGATAGCGGGGGGGCTGTCACCGGGGAGCTGTTTTTT. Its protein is CASSLDSGGAVTGELFF.

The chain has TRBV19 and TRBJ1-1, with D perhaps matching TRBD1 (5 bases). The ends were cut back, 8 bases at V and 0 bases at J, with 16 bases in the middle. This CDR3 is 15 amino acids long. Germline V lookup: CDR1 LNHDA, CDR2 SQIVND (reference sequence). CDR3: CASHGLDTLNTEAFF. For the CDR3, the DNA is TGTGCCAGTCATGGGTTGGACACCCTGAACACTGAAGCTTTCTTT. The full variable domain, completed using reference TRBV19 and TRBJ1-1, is DGGITQSPKYLFRKEGQNVTLSCEQNLNHDAMYWYRQDPGQGLRLIYYSQIVNDFQKGDIAEGYSVSREKKESFPLTVTSAQKNPTAFYLCASHGLDTLNTEAFFGQGTRLTVV.

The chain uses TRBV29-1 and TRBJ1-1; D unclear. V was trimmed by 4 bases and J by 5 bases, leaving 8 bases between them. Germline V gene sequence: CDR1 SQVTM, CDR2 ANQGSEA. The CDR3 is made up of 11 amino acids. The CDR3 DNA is TGCAGCGTTGGCGAAACGACTGAAGCTTTCTTT. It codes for CSVGETTEAFF.

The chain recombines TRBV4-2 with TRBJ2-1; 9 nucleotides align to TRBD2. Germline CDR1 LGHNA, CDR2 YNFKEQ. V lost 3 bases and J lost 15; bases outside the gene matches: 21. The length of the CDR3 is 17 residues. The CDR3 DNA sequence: TGTGCCAGCAGCCAGAGGGGCGGGGGGGCTATCTCTATGTGGCGGTTCTTC. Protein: CASSQRGGGAISMWRFF.

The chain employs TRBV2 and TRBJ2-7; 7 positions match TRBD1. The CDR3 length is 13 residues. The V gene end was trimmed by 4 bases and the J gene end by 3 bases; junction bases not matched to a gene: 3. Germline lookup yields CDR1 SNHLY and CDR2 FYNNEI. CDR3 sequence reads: CASSAGQNYEQYF. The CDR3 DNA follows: TGTGCCAGCAGTGCGGGACAGAACTACGAGCAGTACTTC.

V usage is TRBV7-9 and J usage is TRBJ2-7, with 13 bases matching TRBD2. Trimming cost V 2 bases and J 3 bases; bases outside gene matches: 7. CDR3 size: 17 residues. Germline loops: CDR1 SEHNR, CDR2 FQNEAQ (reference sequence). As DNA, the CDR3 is TGTGCCAGCAGCTTAAGGGCGACTAGCGGGGGGAACTACGAGCAGTACTTC. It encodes CASSLRATSGGNYEQYF.

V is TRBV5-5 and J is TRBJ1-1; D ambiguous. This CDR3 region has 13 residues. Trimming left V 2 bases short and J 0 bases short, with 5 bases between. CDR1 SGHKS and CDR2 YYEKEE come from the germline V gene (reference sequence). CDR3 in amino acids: CASSFGLNTEAFF. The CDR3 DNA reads TGTGCCAGCAGCTTCGGGTTGAACACTGAAGCTTTCTTT.

The CDR3 DNA sequence: TGTGCCAGAAGCGCCGGGGACATTACCTACGAGCAGTACTTC. Translated: CARSAGDITYEQYF. V is TRBV5-3 and J is TRBJ2-7; D might be TRBD1 (6 bases). TRBV5-3 falls under the ORF class, with uncertain function. The CDR3 spans 14 residues. Trimming pared 4 bases from V and 2 bases from J, leaving 13 bases between.

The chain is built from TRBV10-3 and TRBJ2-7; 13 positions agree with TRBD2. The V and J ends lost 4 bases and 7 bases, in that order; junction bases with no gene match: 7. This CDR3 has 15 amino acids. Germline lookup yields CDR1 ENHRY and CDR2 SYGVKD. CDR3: CAISARGTSGVEQYF. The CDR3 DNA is TGTGCCATCAGTGCAAGGGGGACTAGCGGGGTGGAGCAGTACTTC.

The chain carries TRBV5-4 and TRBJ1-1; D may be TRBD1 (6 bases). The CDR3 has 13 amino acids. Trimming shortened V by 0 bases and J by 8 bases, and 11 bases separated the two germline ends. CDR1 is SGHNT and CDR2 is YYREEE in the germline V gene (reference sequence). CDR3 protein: CASSLEGGVEAFF. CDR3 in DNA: TGTGCCAGCAGCTTGGAAGGGGGGGTAGAAGCTTTCTTT.

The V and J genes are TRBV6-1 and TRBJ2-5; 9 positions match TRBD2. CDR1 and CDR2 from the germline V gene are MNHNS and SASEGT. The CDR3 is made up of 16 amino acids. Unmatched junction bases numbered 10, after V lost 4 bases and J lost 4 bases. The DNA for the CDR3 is TGTGCCAGCAGTGGGGCGGGGGGGCCGGTAAGAGAGACCCAGTACTTC. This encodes CASSGAGGPVRETQYF.

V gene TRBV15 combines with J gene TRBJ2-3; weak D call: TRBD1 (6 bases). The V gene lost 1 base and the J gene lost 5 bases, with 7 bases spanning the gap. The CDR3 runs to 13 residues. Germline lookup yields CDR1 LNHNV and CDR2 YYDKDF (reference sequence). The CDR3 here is CATSRADRDTQYF. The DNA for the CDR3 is TGTGCCACCAGCAGAGCGGACAGAGATACGCAGTATTTT.

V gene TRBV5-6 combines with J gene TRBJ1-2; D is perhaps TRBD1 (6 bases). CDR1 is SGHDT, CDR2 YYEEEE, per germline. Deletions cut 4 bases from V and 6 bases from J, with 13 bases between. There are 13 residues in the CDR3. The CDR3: CASSIRGGDGYTF. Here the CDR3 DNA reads TGTGCCAGCAGCATCCGAGGGGGGGATGGCTACACCTTC.